This T cell receptor beta chain was sequenced in a study of shared clonotypes between healthy human individuals. Repertoires were generated with immunoSEQ multiplex PCR, while TCRdb's copy carries only in-frame clones and drops some. The sample lists about 1.5 million clones; around 98% were seen once. This receptor was taken from a man aged 25 to 40 in good health. The sequenced sample was naive CD4+ T cells sorted from blood. Stated subset: CD45RA+ positively selected.

In DNA, the CDR3 is TGCGCCAGCAGCTCGAGGGCGGGAGAGTACACCGGGGAGCTGTTTTTT. Protein: CASSSRAGEYTGELFF. The rearrangement joins TRBV5-1 to TRBJ2-2; 7 bases map to TRBD2. With V trimmed by 3 bases and J by 3 bases, 8 bases remained unmatched. CDR1 is SGHRS, CDR2 YFSETQ, per germline. This CDR3 has 16 amino acids.